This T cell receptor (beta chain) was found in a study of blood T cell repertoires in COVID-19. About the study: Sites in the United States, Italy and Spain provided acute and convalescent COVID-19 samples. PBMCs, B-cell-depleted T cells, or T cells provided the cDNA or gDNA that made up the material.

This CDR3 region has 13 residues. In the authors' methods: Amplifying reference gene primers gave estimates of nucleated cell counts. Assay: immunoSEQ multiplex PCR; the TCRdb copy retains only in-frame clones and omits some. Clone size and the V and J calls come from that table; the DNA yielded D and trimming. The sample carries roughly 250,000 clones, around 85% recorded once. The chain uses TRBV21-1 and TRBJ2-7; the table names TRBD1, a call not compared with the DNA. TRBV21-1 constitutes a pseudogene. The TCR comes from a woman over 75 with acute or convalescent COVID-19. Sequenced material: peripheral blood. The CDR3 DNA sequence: TGTGCCAGCAGCAAAGGGCTGACCTACGAGCAGTACTTC. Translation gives CASSKGLTYEQYF.